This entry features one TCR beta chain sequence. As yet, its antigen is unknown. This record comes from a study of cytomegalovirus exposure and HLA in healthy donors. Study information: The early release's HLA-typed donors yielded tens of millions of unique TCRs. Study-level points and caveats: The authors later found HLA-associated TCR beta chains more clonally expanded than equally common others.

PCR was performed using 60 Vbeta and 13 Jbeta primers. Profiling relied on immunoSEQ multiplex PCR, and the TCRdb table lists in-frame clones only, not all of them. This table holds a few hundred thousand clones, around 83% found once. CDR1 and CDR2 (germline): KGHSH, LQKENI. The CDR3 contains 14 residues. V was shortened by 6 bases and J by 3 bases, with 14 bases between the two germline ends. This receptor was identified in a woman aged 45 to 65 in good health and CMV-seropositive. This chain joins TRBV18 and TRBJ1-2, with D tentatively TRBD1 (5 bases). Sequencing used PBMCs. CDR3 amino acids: CASSSQGLHYGYTF. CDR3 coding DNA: TGTGCCAGCTCGAGCCAGGGACTTCACTATGGCTACACCTTC.